This T cell receptor beta chain was sequenced in a study of beta chain features in type 1 diabetes. CD4+ cells of the naive, central memory, regulatory and stem cell-like memory types were sorted via CD45RO/CCR7/CD25/CD127/CD95/CD27. Germline lookup yields CDR1 SGHDT and CDR2 YYEEEE. V gave up 2 bases and J gave up 7 bases; unmatched junction bases: 4. CDR3 length equals 15 residues. The authors reverse transcribed all of the isolated RNA, so sequencing captured expressed TCRB transcripts. Profiled with immunoSEQ multiplex PCR; TCRdb holds only in-frame clones, not every one. Of fewer than 650,000 clones listed, roughly a sixth were seen once; the top ten hold roughly 0.098%.

The receptor was isolated from a man between 18 and 35 years old in good health. The sample taken for sequencing was naive CD4+ T cells from blood. The chain employs TRBV5-6 and TRBJ2-3; TRBD2 agrees at 13 bases. The CDR3 protein is CASSFRTSGGNTQYF. CDR3 coding DNA: TGTGCCAGCAGCTTTAGGACTAGCGGGGGAAATACGCAGTATTTT.